One and the same sample provided the 6 T cell receptor beta chains below, sequenced in a study of blood T cell repertoires in COVID-19. Assay: immunoSEQ multiplex PCR; the TCRdb copy retains only in-frame clones and omits some. The repertoire holds more than 95,000 clones, with around 85% as singletons. Sequenced: peripheral blood. The source is a woman of 80 years or more with COVID-19, enrolled during active disease.

The V and J genes are TRBV28 and TRBJ1-5; D not certain. V lost 3 bases, J lost 2 bases, and 14 bases lay in between. Germline loops: CDR1 MDHEN, CDR2 SYDVKM. The CDR3 totals 16 residues. CDR3: CASSFDPRAGNQPQHF. In DNA form, the CDR3 reads TGTGCCAGCAGTTTTGATCCGAGGGCAGGCAATCAGCCCCAGCATTTT.

This clone is a singleton in its sample. The gene calls are TRBV7-8 and TRBJ1-3; 7 bases are shared with TRBD1. The length of the CDR3 is 14 residues. The germline V gene has CDR1 SGHVS and CDR2 FQNEAQ. V lost 3 bases to trimming and J lost 4 bases; unmatched junction nucleotides: 3. The CDR3, as DNA: TGTGCCAGCAGCTTCGGGACAGAGGGAAACACCATATATTTT. Translating it yields CASSFGTEGNTIYF.

This chain connects TRBV6-6 to TRBJ1-3; D not resolved. CDR3 size: 14 residues. The germline V gene encodes CDR1 MNHNY and CDR2 SVGAGI (reference sequence). V was shortened by 8 bases and J by 4 bases, with 15 bases between the two germline ends. DNA for the CDR3: TGTGCCAGCGACGCGGGATCGTACGGAAACACCATATATTTT. Protein: CASDAGSYGNTIYF.

The chain joins TRBV21-1 to TRBJ2-4; the D call of TRBD1 is as the table states it, not checked on the DNA. TRBV21-1 is assigned pseudogene status. The CDR3 runs 11 residues. The CDR3 nucleotides are TGTGCCAGCGACAGGGCAAACATTCAGTACTTC. Translated, it gives CASDRANIQYF.

The rearrangement uses TRBV28 and TRBJ2-1; 10 nucleotides line up with TRBD2. Trimming removed 4 bases from V and 6 bases from J; junction bases left unmatched: 6. Per the germline V gene, CDR1 is MDHEN and CDR2 is SYDVKM. CDR3 length: 15 residues. The CDR3 region is CASSSASGRANEQFF. The DNA of the CDR3 is TGTGCCAGCAGTTCAGCGAGCGGGAGGGCCAATGAGCAGTTCTTC.

The J gene is TRBJ2-3, the V gene TRBV15, with D uncertain. From germline, CDR1 is LNHNV and CDR2 YYDKDF (reference sequence). V lost 2 bases and J 1 base, leaving 13 bases between the germline ends. The CDR3 covers 16 residues. CDR3 sequence: CATSRSGLGRTDTQYF. CDR3 sequence (DNA): TGTGCCACCAGCAGATCCGGCCTAGGCCGCACAGATACGCAGTATTTT. Supplemented by reference TRBV15 and TRBJ2-3, the full variable domain reads DAMVIQNPRYQVTQFGKPVTLSCSQTLNHNVMYWYQQKSSQAPKLLFHYYDKDFNNEADTPDNFQSRRPNTSFCFLDIRSPGLGDTAMYLCATSRSGLGRTDTQYFGPGTRLTVL.